This record looks at one TCR beta chain sequence and its context. Its antigen is undetermined. From germline, CDR1 is SGHNT and CDR2 YENEEA. V dropped 5 bases and J dropped 2; count of bases not matched to a gene: 8. This CDR3 has 16 residues. The source of the sample is a study of T cell responses to AZD1222 COVID-19 vaccine. The overall study: Pooled samples include second doses given at about 4 or 12 weeks. Study results and limitations: Nearly half of spike-specific TCRs reportedly target variant regions that are unmutated in the B.1.351 and B.1.1.7 variants. Clonal diversity was possibly underestimated; the donors were predominantly white British and more often female.

The method was immunoSEQ multiplex PCR; TCRdb's version includes in-frame clones alone and lacks a portion of them. The profile shows about 130,000 clones, about 90% of them singletons. This clonotype originated in an adult in good health. Sequenced here: peripheral blood, sampled on day 0 of AZD1222 vaccination. The rearrangement uses TRBV11-3 and TRBJ2-7; 11 nucleotides agree with TRBD2. The CDR3 nucleotides read TGTGCCAGCAGCCCGGCCGGGACTAGCGGTACCTACGAGCAGTACTTC. It encodes CASSPAGTSGTYEQYF.